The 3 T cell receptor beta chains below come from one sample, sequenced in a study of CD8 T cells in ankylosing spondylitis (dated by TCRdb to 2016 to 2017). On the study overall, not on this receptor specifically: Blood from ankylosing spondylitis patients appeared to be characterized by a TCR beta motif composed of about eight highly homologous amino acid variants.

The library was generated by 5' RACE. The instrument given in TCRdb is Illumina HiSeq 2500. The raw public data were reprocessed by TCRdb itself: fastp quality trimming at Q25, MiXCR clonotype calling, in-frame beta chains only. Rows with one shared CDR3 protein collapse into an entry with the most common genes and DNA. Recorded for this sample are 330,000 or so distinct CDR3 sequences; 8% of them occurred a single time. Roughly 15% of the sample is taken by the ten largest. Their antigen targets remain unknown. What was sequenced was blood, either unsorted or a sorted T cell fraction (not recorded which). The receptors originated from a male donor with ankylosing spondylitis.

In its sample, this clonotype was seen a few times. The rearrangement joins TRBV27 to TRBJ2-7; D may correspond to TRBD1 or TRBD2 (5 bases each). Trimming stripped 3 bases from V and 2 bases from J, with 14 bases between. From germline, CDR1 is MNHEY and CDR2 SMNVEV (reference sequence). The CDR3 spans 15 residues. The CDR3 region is CASSFLGEIPYEQYF. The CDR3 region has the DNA TGTGCCAGCAGTTTCTTGGGGGAAATACCCTACGAGCAGTACTTC.

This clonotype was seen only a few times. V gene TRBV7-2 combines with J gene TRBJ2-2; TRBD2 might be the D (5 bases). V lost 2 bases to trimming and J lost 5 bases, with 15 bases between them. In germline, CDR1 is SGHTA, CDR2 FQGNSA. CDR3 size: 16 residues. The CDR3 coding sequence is TGTGCCAGCAGCTTAAGTGTTGCGGGTGCTACCGGGGAGCTGTTTTTT. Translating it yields CASSLSVAGATGELFF.

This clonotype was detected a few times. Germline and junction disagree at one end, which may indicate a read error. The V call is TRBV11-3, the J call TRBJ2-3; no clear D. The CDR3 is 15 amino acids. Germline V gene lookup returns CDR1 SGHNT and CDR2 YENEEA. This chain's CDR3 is CASSFSESGTDTQYF. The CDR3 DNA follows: TGCGCCAGCAGCTTCTCGGAGTCGGGCACAGATACGCAGTATTTT.